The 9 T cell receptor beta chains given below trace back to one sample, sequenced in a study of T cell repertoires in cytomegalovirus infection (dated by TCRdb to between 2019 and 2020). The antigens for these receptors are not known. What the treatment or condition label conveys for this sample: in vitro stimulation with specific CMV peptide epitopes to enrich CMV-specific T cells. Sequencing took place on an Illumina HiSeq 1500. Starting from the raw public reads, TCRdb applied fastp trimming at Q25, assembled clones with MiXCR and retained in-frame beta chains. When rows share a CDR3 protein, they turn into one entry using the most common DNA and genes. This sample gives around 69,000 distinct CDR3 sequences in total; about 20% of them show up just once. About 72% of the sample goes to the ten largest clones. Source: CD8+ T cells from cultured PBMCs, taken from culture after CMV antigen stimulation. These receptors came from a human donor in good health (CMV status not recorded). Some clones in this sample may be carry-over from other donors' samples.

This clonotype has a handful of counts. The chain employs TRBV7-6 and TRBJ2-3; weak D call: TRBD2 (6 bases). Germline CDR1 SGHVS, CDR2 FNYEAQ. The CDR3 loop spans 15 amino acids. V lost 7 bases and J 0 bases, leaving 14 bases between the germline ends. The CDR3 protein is CASTLEGSSTDTQYF. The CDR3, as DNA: TGTGCCAGCACCCTGGAGGGATCTAGCACAGATACGCAGTATTTT.

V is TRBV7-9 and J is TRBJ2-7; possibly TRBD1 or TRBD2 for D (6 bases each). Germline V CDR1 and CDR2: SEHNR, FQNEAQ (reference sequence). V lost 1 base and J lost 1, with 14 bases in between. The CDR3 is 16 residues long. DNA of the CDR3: TGTGCCAGCAGCTTAGTTTCGAGGGGGGAATCCTACGAGCAGTACTTC. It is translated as CASSLVSRGESYEQYF.

Written as DNA, the CDR3 is TGTGCCAGCAGTGAATCGTTTAGCAATGAGCAGTTCTTC. This translates into CASSESFSNEQFF. The chain has TRBV6-1 and TRBJ2-1; D remains unclear. Per germline, CDR1 MNHNS and CDR2 SASEGT. The CDR3 consists of 13 residues. V dropped 2 bases and J dropped 6 bases, with 8 bases sitting between them.

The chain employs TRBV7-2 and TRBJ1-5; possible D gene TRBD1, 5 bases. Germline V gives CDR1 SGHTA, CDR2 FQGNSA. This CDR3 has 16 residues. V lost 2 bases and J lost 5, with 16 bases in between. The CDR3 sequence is CASSLRAGVWDQPQHF. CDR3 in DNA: TGTGCCAGCAGCTTAAGGGCGGGGGTATGGGATCAGCCCCAGCATTTT.

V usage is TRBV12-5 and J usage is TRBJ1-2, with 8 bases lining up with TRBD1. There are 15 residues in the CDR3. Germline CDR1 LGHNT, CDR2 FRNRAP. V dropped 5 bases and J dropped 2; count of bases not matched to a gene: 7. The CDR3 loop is CASGPGTGGNYGYTF. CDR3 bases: TGTGCTAGTGGTCCAGGGACAGGAGGAAACTATGGCTACACCTTC.

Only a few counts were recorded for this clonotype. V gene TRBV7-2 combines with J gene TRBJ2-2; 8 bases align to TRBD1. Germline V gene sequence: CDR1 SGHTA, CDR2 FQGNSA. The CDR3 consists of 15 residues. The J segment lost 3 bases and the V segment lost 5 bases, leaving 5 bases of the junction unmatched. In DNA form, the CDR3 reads TGTGCCAGCAGCCCCACGACAGGGGACACCGGGGAGCTGTTTTTT. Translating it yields CASSPTTGDTGELFF.

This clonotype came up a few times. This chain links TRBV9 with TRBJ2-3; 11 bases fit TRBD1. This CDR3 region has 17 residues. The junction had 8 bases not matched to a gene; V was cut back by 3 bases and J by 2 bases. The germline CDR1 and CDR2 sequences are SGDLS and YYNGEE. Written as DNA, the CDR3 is TGTGCCAGCAGCGCCTTGGGACAGGGGGACCTCACAGATACGCAGTATTTT. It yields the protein CASSALGQGDLTDTQYF. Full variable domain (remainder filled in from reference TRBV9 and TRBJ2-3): DSGVTQTPKHLITATGQRVTLRCSPRSGDLSVYWYQQSLDQGLQFLIQYYNGEERAKGNILERFSAQQFPDLHSELNLSSLELGDSALYFCASSALGQGDLTDTQYFGPGTRLTVL.

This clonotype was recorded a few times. The CDR3 loop reads CASSSDKGPYEQYF. Here the CDR3 DNA reads TGTGCCAGCAGCTCAGACAAGGGACCCTACGAGCAGTACTTC. V and J are TRBV7-2 and TRBJ2-7; D tentatively fits TRBD1 or TRBD2 (5 bases each). The germline V gene encodes CDR1 SGHTA and CDR2 FQGNSA. The V and J ends lost 4 bases and 2 bases respectively, with 12 bases between them. The CDR3 has 14 amino acids.

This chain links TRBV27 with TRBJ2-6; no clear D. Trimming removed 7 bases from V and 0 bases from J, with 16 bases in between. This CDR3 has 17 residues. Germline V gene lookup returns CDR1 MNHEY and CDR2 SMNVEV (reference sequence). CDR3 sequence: CASNQRASTSGANVLTF. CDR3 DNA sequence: TGTGCCAGCAATCAACGGGCTTCTACCTCTGGGGCCAACGTCCTGACTTTC. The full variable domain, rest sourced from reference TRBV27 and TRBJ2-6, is EAQVTQNPRYLITVTGKKLTVTCSQNMNHEYMSWYRQDPGLGLRQIYYSMNVEVTDKGDVPEGYKVSRKEKRNFPLILESPSPNQTSLYFCASNQRASTSGANVLTFGAGSRLTVL.